Presented here are 30 T cell receptor beta chains from one specimen sequenced in a study of shared clonotypes between healthy human individuals. Naive CD8 cells were CD45RO-negative, positively selected for CCR7, excluding terminally differentiated effector memory CD45RA+ cells. TCRdb's table, derived via immunoSEQ multiplex PCR, lists solely in-frame clones and lacks some. The sample lists hundreds of thousands of clones, roughly nine tenths seen once, with about 24% in the top ten. The sequencing input was naive CD8+ T cells sorted from blood. The receptor set was obtained from a man aged 30 to 45 in good health.

The chain employs TRBV4-1 and TRBJ1-1, with a tentative D call TRBD1 (6 bases). Trimming removed 3 bases from V and 3 bases from J, with 14 bases in between. The CDR3 sequence is 15 residues long. CDR1 is MGHRA and CDR2 is YSYEKL in the germline V gene. The CDR3 reads CASSQATPGDTEAFF. The CDR3 DNA sequence: TGCGCCAGCAGCCAGGCGACCCCAGGGGACACTGAAGCTTTCTTT.

The genes are TRBV19 and TRBJ2-1; 7 positions agree with TRBD2. V shed 1 base, J shed 0 bases, and the junction held 12 bases outside the gene matches. CDR1 and CDR2 from the germline V gene are LNHDA and SQIVND (reference sequence). The CDR3 spans 19 residues. CDR3 DNA: TGTGCCAGTAGTATAGGACTAGCTCCTCGTTTCAGCTCCTACAATGAGCAGTTCTTC. Translated, it gives CASSIGLAPRFSSYNEQFF.

This clone was recorded once. Other DNA sequences in the same sample also yield this CDR3. V usage is TRBV19 and J usage is TRBJ2-3; D possibly corresponds to TRBD1 (5 bases). The length of the CDR3 is 13 residues. V was pared by 6 bases and J by 0 bases, with 7 bases between. Germline V gives CDR1 LNHDA, CDR2 SQIVND (reference sequence). The CDR3 loop is CASSSGSTDTQYF. CDR3 nucleotide sequence: TGTGCCAGTAGCTCAGGGAGCACAGATACGCAGTATTTT.

The gene calls are TRBV4-3 and TRBJ2-4; D is possibly TRBD2 (5 bases). This CDR3 spans 16 amino acids. Trimming cost V 0 bases and J 0 bases, with 9 bases left between them. CDR1 and CDR2 (germline): LGHNA, YSLEER. The CDR3 DNA is TGCGCCAGCAGCCAAGAAGCGGAGAGAGCCAAAAACATTCAGTACTTC. As protein: CASSQEAERAKNIQYF.

This clone came up a few times. V usage is TRBV11-2 and J usage is TRBJ2-2, with D unclear. Trimming stripped 4 bases from V and 5 bases from J, with 8 bases between. The CDR3 has 13 amino acids. Germline V gene lookup returns CDR1 SGHAT and CDR2 FQNNGV. In nucleotides, the CDR3 is TGTGCCAGCAGCTCAGAGAGGACCGGGGAGCTGTTTTTT. This codes for CASSSERTGELFF.

The chain uses TRBV13 and TRBJ2-1, with D perhaps matching TRBD2 (6 bases). V was cut by 2 bases and J by 5 bases, with 10 bases left in between. Germline values: CDR1 PRHDT, CDR2 FYEKMQ (reference sequence). This CDR3 has 14 residues. The CDR3 sequence is CASSLRGLNNEQFF. In DNA form, the CDR3 reads TGTGCCAGCAGCTTAAGGGGACTGAACAATGAGCAGTTCTTC. Full variable domain (outside the CDR3, taken from reference TRBV13 and TRBJ2-1): AAGVIQSPRHLIKEKRETATLKCYPIPRHDTVYWYQQGPGQDPQFLISFYEKMQSDKGSIPDRFSAQQFSDYHSELNMSSLELGDSALYFCASSLRGLNNEQFFGPGTRLTVL.

The chain links TRBV27 to TRBJ1-1; D is uncertain. Between the trimmed V and J ends, which lost 3 bases and 5 bases, there was a span of 13 bases. The CDR3 is made up of 14 amino acids. The germline V gene encodes CDR1 MNHEY and CDR2 SMNVEV (reference sequence). For the CDR3, the DNA is TGTGCCAGCAGTTTCGGGCCTTCTTCGACTGAAGCTTTCTTT. Translating gives CASSFGPSSTEAFF.

The V call is TRBV2, the J call TRBJ1-1; unclear D gene. CDR3 size: 12 residues. Trimming left V 6 bases short and J 7 bases short, with 12 bases between. CDR1 is SNHLY and CDR2 is FYNNEI in the germline V gene. CDR3 nucleotides: TGTGCCAGCAGCGGGCGGGTCAGTGAAGCTTTCTTT. Translating it yields CASSGRVSEAFF.

The CDR3 DNA follows: TGCGCCAGCAGGCCTTTCGGCGGGAGAAGCGCTTCGGAGCTGTTTTTT. It yields the protein CASRPFGGRSASELFF. This chain connects TRBV10-2 to TRBJ2-2; 7 positions agree with TRBD2. Germline loops: CDR1 WSHSY, CDR2 SAAADI. The ends lost 6 bases at V and 10 bases at J; junction bases unmatched: 17. CDR3 length equals 16 residues.

This clone was counted a single time. The rearrangement joins TRBV15 to TRBJ2-7; the D gene could be TRBD1 or TRBD2 (5 bases each). CDR3 length equals 14 residues. CDR1 LNHNV and CDR2 YYDKDF come from the germline V gene (reference sequence). Between the trimmed V and J ends, which lost 3 bases and 2 bases, there was a span of 11 bases. The CDR3 DNA sequence: TGTGCCACCAGCAGGTCAGGGAGACCCTACGAGCAGTACTTC. Its protein product is CATSRSGRPYEQYF.

This CDR3 is CASVSGTYNEQFF. CDR3 sequence (DNA): TGTGCCAGTGTTAGCGGGACTTACAATGAGCAGTTCTTC. The rearrangement joins TRBV6-6 to TRBJ2-1; 8 nucleotides line up with TRBD2. The V gene's germline CDR1 is MNHNY and CDR2 SVGAGI (reference sequence). CDR3 length equals 13 residues. V lost 9 bases and J lost 4; bases outside the gene matches: 5.

This chain connects TRBV7-8 to TRBJ2-3; no clear D gene. The CDR3 extends over 14 amino acids. Deletions cut 5 bases from V and 6 bases from J, with 15 bases between. In germline, CDR1 is SGHVS, CDR2 FQNEAQ. This CDR3 reads CASSPTDRFDTQYF. CDR3 nucleotide sequence: TGTGCCAGCAGCCCCACTGACCGCTTTGATACGCAGTATTTT.

The chain joins TRBV5-5 to TRBJ1-5; 7 bases map to TRBD1. This CDR3 has 16 amino acids. V was pared by 2 bases and J by 0 bases, with 5 bases of the junction left unmatched. Germline CDR1 reads SGHKS; CDR2 reads YYEKEE (reference sequence). Written as DNA, the CDR3 is TGTGCCAGCAGCTTTGGTGGGACAGATAGCAATCAGCCCCAGCATTTT. Amino acids: CASSFGGTDSNQPQHF.

The rearrangement links TRBV10-3 to TRBJ2-3; 7 bases are a match to TRBD1. The V gene end was trimmed by 6 bases and the J gene end by 6 bases; junction bases not matched to a gene: 6. Germline values: CDR1 ENHRY, CDR2 SYGVKD. The CDR3 length is 13 residues. CDR3 coding DNA: TGTGCCATCAGCGGGACAGAGGACGATACGCAGTATTTT. Its protein product is CAISGTEDDTQYF.

The chain couples TRBV7-9 to TRBJ2-1, with 11 nucleotides matching TRBD1. The CDR3 contains 16 residues. With V trimmed by 5 bases and J by 1 base, 4 bases remained unmatched. Germline values: CDR1 SEHNR, CDR2 FQNEAQ (reference sequence). The DNA of the CDR3 is TGTGCCAGCAGCCCGGGACAGGGGGTTTCCTACAATGAGCAGTTCTTC. Protein: CASSPGQGVSYNEQFF.

The chain couples TRBV11-2 to TRBJ2-1; the D gene could be TRBD1 or TRBD2 (5 bases each). V was pared by 1 base and J by 6 bases, with 13 bases between. The CDR3 runs to 15 residues. The germline V gene encodes CDR1 SGHAT and CDR2 FQNNGV. In DNA, the CDR3 is TGTGCCAGCAGCTTAGGAGAGGGGCAGACCAATGAGCAGTTCTTC. It codes for CASSLGEGQTNEQFF.

This chain connects TRBV27 to TRBJ1-4; D perhaps matches TRBD1 (5 bases). CDR3 length: 15 residues. The germline gives CDR1 MNHEY, CDR2 SMNVEV (reference sequence). The V end lost 3 bases, the J end lost 4 bases, and 12 bases lay between the germline ends. The CDR3 protein is CASSFSGLSNEKLFF. The CDR3 nucleotides read TGTGCCAGCAGTTTCTCGGGACTTAGTAATGAAAAACTGTTTTTT. The complete variable domain, with remaining parts taken from reference TRBV27 and TRBJ1-4, reads EAQVTQNPRYLITVTGKKLTVTCSQNMNHEYMSWYRQDPGLGLRQIYYSMNVEVTDKGDVPEGYKVSRKEKRNFPLILESPSPNQTSLYFCASSFSGLSNEKLFFGSGTQLSVL.

The chain combines TRBV7-9 with TRBJ2-7; 7 nucleotides align to TRBD1. The CDR3 extends over 15 amino acids. V dropped 5 bases and J dropped 2; count of bases not matched to a gene: 9. Germline V CDR1 and CDR2: SEHNR, FQNEAQ (reference sequence). CDR3 sequence: CASSTSGTVTYEQYF. DNA for the CDR3: TGTGCCAGCAGCACTTCCGGGACAGTAACCTACGAGCAGTACTTC.

V and J are TRBV11-2 and TRBJ2-7, with unresolved D. Germline V lookup: CDR1 SGHAT, CDR2 FQNNGV. The germline V and J ends were trimmed by 0 bases and 0 bases, with 9 bases remaining between them. The CDR3 extends over 15 amino acids. CDR3 DNA: TGTGCCAGCAGCTTAGAGGTCAGCCCCTCCTACGAGCAGTACTTC. Residues: CASSLEVSPSYEQYF.

J is TRBJ2-2 and V is TRBV4-1; D possibly corresponds to TRBD2 (6 bases). The CDR3 is 16 residues long. Trimming left V 0 bases short and J 3 bases short, with 11 bases between. The germline V gene encodes CDR1 MGHRA and CDR2 YSYEKL. This CDR3 reads CASSQEGGGYTGELFF. CDR3 coding DNA: TGCGCCAGCAGCCAAGAGGGCGGAGGGTACACCGGGGAGCTGTTTTTT.

The gene calls are TRBV5-8 and TRBJ2-3; D might be TRBD1 (6 bases). Germline-derived CDR1 and CDR2 are SGHTS and YDEGEE. The CDR3 runs to 17 residues. V was shortened by 0 bases and J by 5 bases, with 19 bases between the two germline ends. The CDR3 region is CASSLGKPTGPLDTQYF. The CDR3 DNA sequence: TGTGCCAGCAGCTTGGGGAAACCCACAGGGCCCCTAGATACGCAGTATTTT.

The chain is built from TRBV6-5 and TRBJ2-7, with D possibly matching TRBD1 (5 bases). V was cut by 0 bases and J by 6 bases, with 9 bases left in between. In germline, CDR1 is MNHEY, CDR2 SVGAGI. The CDR3 spans 13 residues. CDR3 amino acids: CASSYSNGAEQYF. The CDR3 region has the DNA TGTGCCAGCAGTTACTCGAATGGGGCCGAGCAGTACTTC.

This clone was observed a single time. V usage is TRBV6-5 and J usage is TRBJ2-1; D is unresolved. Germline assignment: CDR1 MNHEY and CDR2 SVGAGI. The V and J ends lost 5 bases and 2 bases respectively, with 13 bases between them. The CDR3 has 15 residues. CDR3 DNA sequence: TGTGCCAGCAGTCGGAGCGCTCACCCCTACAATGAGCAGTTCTTC. Translated: CASSRSAHPYNEQFF.

This chain uses TRBV4-1 with TRBJ1-2, with 8 bases matching TRBD1. V shed 5 bases, J shed 7 bases, and the junction held 18 bases outside the gene matches. The CDR3 covers 17 residues. CDR1 is MGHRA and CDR2 is YSYEKL in the germline V gene. CDR3 in amino acids: CASSVVNSDRAVRGYTF. CDR3 sequence (DNA): TGCGCCAGCAGCGTAGTGAACTCGGACAGGGCGGTTCGTGGCTACACCTTC.

The genes are TRBV7-9 and TRBJ1-4; tentatively, D is TRBD1 (5 bases). V shed 6 bases and J shed 6 bases, with 17 bases lying between them. Germline CDR1 and CDR2: SEHNR and FQNEAQ (reference sequence). The CDR3 totals 15 residues. CDR3 DNA: TGTGCCAGCAGTCACCCCAGGGATGCCGATGAAAAACTGTTTTTT. This translates into CASSHPRDADEKLFF.

The gene calls are TRBV25-1 and TRBJ1-1; no firm D call. Germline-derived CDR1 and CDR2 are MGHDK and SYGVNS. CDR3 length equals 13 residues. V lost 4 bases and J 1 base, leaving 7 bases between the germline ends. The DNA for the CDR3 is TGTGCCAGCAGTGTGGGAGGGAACACTGAAGCTTTCTTT. This encodes CASSVGGNTEAFF.

The rearrangement links TRBV29-1 to TRBJ2-1, with D unresolved. The CDR3 consists of 13 residues. V lost 4 bases, J lost 5 bases, and 12 bases lay in between. The germline V gene has CDR1 SQVTM and CDR2 ANQGSEA. The CDR3 DNA sequence: TGCAGCGTTGTATTCGGCAGAAACAATGAGCAGTTCTTC. Translation gives CSVVFGRNNEQFF.

The chain uses TRBV27 and TRBJ2-1; weak D call: TRBD2 (6 bases). The CDR3 sequence is 15 residues long. Germline CDR1 MNHEY, CDR2 SMNVEV (reference sequence). Trimming pared 7 bases from V and 6 bases from J, leaving 19 bases between. CDR3 DNA sequence: TGTGCCAGCACAGCGGGTGAATTAGGGTTCAATGAGCAGTTCTTC. It translates to CASTAGELGFNEQFF.

The genes are TRBV11-2 and TRBJ1-2, with a weak D call TRBD1 (5 bases). The CDR3 consists of 14 residues. The V and J ends lost 5 bases and 5 bases respectively, with 15 bases between them. Germline CDR1 is SGHAT and CDR2 is FQNNGV. For the CDR3, the DNA is TGTGCCAGCAGCCATGACTATGGGGGTTATGGCTACACCTTC. It encodes CASSHDYGGYGYTF.

The V gene is TRBV10-3, the J gene TRBJ1-5, with D perhaps TRBD1 (6 bases). There are 15 residues in the CDR3. Germline assignment: CDR1 ENHRY and CDR2 SYGVKD. The V gene lost 3 bases and the J gene lost 6 bases, with 15 bases spanning the gap. DNA for the CDR3: TGTGCCATCAGTGAACCGACAGGACCAGGTCAGCCCCAGCATTTT. This codes for CAISEPTGPGQPQHF.